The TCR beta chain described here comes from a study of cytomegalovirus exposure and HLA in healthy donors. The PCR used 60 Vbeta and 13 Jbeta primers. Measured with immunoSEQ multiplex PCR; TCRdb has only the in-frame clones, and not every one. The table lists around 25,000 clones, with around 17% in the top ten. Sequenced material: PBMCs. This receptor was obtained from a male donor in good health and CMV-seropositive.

In nucleotides, the CDR3 is TGTGCCAGCAGCCCGGACTACAGCTCCTACGAGCAGTACTTC. Translating it yields CASSPDYSSYEQYF. This chain joins TRBV9 and TRBJ2-7; tentatively, D is TRBD2 (6 bases). V lost 4 bases to trimming and J lost 0 bases, with 11 bases between them. CDR3 length: 14 amino acids. Germline V gene lookup returns CDR1 SGDLS and CDR2 YYNGEE.